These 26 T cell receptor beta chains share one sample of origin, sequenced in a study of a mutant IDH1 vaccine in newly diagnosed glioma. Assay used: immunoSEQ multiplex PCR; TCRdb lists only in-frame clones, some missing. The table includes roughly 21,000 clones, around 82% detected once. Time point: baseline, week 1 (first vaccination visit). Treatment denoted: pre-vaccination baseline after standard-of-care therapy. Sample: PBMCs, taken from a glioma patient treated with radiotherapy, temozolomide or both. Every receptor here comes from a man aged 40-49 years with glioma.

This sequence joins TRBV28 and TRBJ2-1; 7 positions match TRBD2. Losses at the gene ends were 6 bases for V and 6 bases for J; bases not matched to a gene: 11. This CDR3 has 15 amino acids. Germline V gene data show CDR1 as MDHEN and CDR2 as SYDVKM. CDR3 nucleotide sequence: TGTGCCAGCAGGAATCCGGGGGGATCGGCCAATGAGCAGTTCTTC. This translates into CASRNPGGSANEQFF.

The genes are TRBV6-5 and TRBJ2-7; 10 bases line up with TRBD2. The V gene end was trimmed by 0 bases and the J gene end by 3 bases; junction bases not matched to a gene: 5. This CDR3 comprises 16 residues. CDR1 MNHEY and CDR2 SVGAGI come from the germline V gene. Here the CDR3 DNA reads TGTGCCAGCAGTTACTCAGTTCCTAGCGGGAGCTACGAGCAGTACTTC. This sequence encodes CASSYSVPSGSYEQYF.

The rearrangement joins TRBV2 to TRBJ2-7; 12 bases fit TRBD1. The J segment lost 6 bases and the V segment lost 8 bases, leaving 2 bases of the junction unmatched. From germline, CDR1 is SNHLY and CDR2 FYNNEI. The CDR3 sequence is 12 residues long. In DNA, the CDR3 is TGTGCCAGCGGGACAGGGGGCTGCGAGCAGTACGTC. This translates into CASGTGGCEQYV.

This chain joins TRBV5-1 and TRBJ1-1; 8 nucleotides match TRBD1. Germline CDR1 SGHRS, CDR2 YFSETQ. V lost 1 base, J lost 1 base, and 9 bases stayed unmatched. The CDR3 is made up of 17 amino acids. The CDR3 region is CASSLFGQGYPNTEAFF. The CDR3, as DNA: TGCGCCAGCAGCTTGTTCGGACAGGGATATCCGAACACTGAAGCTTTCTTT.

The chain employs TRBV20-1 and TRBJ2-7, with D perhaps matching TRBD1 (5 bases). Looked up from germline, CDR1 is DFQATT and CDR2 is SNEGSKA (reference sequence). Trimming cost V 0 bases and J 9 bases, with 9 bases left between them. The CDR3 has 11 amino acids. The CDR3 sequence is CSARDRVLQYF. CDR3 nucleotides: TGCAGTGCTAGAGACAGGGTGCTGCAGTACTTC.

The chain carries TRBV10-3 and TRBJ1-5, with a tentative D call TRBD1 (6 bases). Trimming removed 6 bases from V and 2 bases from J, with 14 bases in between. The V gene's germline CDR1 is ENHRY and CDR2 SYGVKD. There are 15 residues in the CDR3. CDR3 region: CAIRPGGGGNQPQHF. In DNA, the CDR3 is TGTGCCATCAGGCCCGGGGGGGGCGGCAATCAGCCCCAGCATTTT.

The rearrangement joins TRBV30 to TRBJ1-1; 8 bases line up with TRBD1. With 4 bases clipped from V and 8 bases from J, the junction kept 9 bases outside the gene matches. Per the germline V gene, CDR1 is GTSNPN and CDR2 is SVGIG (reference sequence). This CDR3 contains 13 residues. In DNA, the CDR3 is TGTGCCTGGAAGTTCCAGGGGGCCGGAGAAGCTTTCTTT. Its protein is CAWKFQGAGEAFF. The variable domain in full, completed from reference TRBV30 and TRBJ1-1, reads SQTIHQWPATLVQPVGSPLSLECTVEGTSNPNLYWYRQAAGRGLQLLFYSVGIGQISSEVPQNLSASRPQDRQFILSSKKLLLSDSGFYLCAWKFQGAGEAFFGQGTRLTVV.

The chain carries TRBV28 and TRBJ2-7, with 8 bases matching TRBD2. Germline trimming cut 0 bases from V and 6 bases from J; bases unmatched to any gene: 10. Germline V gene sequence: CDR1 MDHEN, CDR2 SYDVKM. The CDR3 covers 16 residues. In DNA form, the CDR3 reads TGTGCCAGCAGTTTATGGTCCCCCGCGGGGGGTAGCGAGCAGTACTTC. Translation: CASSLWSPAGGSEQYF.

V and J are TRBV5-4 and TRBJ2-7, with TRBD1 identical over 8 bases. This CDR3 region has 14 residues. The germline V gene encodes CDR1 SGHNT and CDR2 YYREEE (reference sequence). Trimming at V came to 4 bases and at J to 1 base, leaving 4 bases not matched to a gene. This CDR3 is CASSPGTGSYEQYF. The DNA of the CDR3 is TGTGCCAGCAGCCCTGGGACAGGTTCCTACGAGCAGTACTTC.

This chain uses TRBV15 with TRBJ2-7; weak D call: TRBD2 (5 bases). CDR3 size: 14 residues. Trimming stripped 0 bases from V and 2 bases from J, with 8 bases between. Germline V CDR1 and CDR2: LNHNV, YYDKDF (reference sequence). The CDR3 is CATSRDRETYEQYF. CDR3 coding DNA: TGTGCCACCAGCAGAGATCGGGAAACCTACGAGCAGTACTTC.

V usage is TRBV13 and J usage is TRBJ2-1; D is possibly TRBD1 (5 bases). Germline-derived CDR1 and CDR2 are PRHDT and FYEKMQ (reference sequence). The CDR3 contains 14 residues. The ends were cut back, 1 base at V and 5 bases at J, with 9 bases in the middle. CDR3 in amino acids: CASSLVGANNEQFF. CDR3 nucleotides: TGTGCCAGCAGCTTAGTAGGGGCTAACAATGAGCAGTTCTTC.

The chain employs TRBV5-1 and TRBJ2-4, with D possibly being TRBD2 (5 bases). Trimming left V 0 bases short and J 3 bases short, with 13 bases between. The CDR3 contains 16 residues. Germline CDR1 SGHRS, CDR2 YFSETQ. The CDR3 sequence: CASSLEFGIGKNIQYF. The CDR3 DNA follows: TGCGCCAGCAGCTTGGAATTCGGGATCGGCAAAAACATTCAGTACTTC.

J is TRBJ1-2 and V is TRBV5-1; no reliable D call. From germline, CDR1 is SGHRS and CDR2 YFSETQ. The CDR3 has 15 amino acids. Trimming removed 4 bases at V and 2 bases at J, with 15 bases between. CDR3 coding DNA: TGCGCCAGCAGCGTCGCGCGAGGGAGCAACTATGGCTACACCTTC. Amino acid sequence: CASSVARGSNYGYTF. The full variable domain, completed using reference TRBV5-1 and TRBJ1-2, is KAGVTQTPRYLIKTRGQQVTLSCSPISGHRSVSWYQQTPGQGLQFLFEYFSETQRNKGNFPGRFSGRQFSNSRSEMNVSTLELGDSALYLCASSVARGSNYGYTFGSGTRLTVV.

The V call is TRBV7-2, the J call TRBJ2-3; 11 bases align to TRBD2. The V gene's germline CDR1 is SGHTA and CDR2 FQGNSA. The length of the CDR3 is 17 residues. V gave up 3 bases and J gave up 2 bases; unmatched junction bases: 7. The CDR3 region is CASSLELAGVHTDTQYF. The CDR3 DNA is TGTGCCAGCAGCTTGGAACTAGCGGGAGTTCACACAGATACGCAGTATTTT.

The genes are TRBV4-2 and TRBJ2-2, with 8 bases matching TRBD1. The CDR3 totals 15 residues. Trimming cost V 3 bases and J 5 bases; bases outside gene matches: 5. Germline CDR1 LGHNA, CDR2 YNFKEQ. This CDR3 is CASSQDQGATGELFF. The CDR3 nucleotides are TGTGCCAGCAGCCAGGATCAGGGGGCGACCGGGGAGCTGTTTTTT.

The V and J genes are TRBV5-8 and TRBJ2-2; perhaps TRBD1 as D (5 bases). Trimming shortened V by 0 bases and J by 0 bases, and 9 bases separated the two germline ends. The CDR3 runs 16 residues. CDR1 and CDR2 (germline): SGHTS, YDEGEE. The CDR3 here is CASSLGQGSNTGELFF. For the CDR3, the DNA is TGTGCCAGCAGCTTGGGTCAGGGATCGAACACCGGGGAGCTGTTTTTT.

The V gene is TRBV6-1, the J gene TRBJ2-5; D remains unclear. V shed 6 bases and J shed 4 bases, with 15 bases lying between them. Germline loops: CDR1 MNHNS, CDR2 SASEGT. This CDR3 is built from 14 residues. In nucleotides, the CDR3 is TGTGCCAGCAGCCCTGGTGGCGGCTTAGAGACCCAGTACTTC. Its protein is CASSPGGGLETQYF.

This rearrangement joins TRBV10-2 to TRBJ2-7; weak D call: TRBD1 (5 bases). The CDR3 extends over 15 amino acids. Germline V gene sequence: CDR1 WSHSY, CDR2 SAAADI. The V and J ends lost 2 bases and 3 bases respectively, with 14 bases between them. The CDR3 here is CASSEAGPTYYEQYV. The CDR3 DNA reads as TGCGCCAGCAGTGAGGCAGGGCCGACCTACTACGAGCAGTACGTC.

The CDR3 spells CASSLSRQGYTF. CDR3 sequence (DNA): TGTGCCAGCAGCTTGTCCCGGCAGGGCTACACCTTC. This chain uses TRBV7-2 with TRBJ1-2; D gene uncertain. CDR3 length equals 12 residues. Germline lookup yields CDR1 SGHTA and CDR2 FQGNSA. Trimming left V 3 bases short and J 8 bases short, with 10 bases between.

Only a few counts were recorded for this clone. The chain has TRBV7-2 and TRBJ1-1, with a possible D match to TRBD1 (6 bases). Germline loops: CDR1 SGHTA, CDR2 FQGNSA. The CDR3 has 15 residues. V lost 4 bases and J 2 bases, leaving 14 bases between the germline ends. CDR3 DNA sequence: TGTGCCAGCAGCTACAAACGGACAGTCAACACTGAAGCTTTCTTT. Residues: CASSYKRTVNTEAFF.

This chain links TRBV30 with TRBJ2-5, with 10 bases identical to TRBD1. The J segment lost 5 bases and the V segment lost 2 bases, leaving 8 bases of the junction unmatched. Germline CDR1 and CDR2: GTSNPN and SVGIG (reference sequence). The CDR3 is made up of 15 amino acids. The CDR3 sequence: CAWSTGTGAIETQYF. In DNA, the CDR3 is TGTGCCTGGAGTACCGGGACAGGGGCGATCGAGACCCAGTACTTC. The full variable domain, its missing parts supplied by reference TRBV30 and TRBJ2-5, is SQTIHQWPATLVQPVGSPLSLECTVEGTSNPNLYWYRQAAGRGLQLLFYSVGIGQISSEVPQNLSASRPQDRQFILSSKKLLLSDSGFYLCAWSTGTGAIETQYFGPGTRLLVL.

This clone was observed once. CDR3 sequence (DNA): TGTGCCAGCAGCTTAGAAGGCTATGGCTACACCTTC. It yields the protein CASSLEGYGYTF. The chain employs TRBV7-2 and TRBJ1-2, with D uncertain. CDR1 SGHTA and CDR2 FQGNSA come from the germline V gene. The CDR3 is 12 amino acids. V lost 1 base and J lost 4, with 4 bases in between.

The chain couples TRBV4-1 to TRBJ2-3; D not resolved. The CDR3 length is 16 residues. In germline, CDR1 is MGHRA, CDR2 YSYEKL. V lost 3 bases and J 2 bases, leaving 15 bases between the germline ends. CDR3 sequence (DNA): TGCGCCAGCAGCCAGGAAAGAACAGTAAACACAGATACGCAGTATTTT. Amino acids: CASSQERTVNTDTQYF.

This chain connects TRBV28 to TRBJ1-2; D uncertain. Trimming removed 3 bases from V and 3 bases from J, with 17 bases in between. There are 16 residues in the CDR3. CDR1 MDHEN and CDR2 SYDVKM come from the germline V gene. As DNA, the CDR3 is TGTGCCAGCAGTTTTCCTTCCCCGGGGATGGACTATGGCTACACCTTC. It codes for CASSFPSPGMDYGYTF.

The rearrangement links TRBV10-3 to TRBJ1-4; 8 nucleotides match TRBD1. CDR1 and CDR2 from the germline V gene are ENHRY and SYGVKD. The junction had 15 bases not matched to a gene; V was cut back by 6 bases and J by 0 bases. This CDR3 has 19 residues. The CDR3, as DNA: TGTGCCATCAGACACCGGGACAGGTCCGGGAGGGCAACTAATGAAAAACTGTTTTTT. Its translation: CAIRHRDRSGRATNEKLFF.

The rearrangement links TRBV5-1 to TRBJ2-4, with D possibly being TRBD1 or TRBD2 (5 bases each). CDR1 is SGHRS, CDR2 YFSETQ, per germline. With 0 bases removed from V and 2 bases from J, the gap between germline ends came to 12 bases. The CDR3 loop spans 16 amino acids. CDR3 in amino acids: CASSLGLAGPKNIQYF. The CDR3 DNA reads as TGCGCCAGCAGCTTGGGCCTAGCAGGGCCCAAAAACATTCAGTACTTC.